Detailed here is one TCR beta chain. The antigen is undetermined. These data originate in a study of neoadjuvant anti-PD-1 for oral cavity cancer. Study outcomes and limitations: Higher pretreatment Treg/Th17 ratios tracked higher pretreatment blood clonality.

The sample's time point: after neoadjuvant nivolumab, at surgical resection. Stage II-IVA oral cavity squamous cell carcinoma was new and untreated by systemic or radiation therapy. Sequencing used immunoSEQ multiplex PCR; TCRdb keeps in-frame clones, though not all of them. The sample shows some 70,000 clones, roughly 85% of them seen only once. The sample in question was PBMCs, obtained after nivolumab (anti-PD-1) treatment. The clonotype was recovered from a person aged 35 to 85 with oral cavity squamous cell carcinoma.

CDR3 DNA sequence: TGTGCCAGCAGCTTCCGGCAGGGCACAGATACGCAGTATTTT. Residues: CASSFRQGTDTQYF. The chain combines TRBV5-4 with TRBJ2-3, with D uncertain. The V end was cut by 2 bases, the J end by 1 base, with 8 bases between. The CDR3 has 14 residues. The V gene's germline CDR1 is SGHNT and CDR2 YYREEE (reference sequence).